This T cell receptor (beta chain) is from a study of CD8 T cells in Susac syndrome (dated by TCRdb to the late 2010s). Notes on the research overall: The study used repertoire sequencing to test whether antigen drove CD8+ T cell activation and differentiation in Susac syndrome. CD8+ T cell repertoire clonality was compared between 11 to 12 healthy donors, approximately 14 Susac syndrome patients and 15 multiple sclerosis patients. What the authors observed across the whole study: The number of individuals in the TCR sequencing and HLA analysis was acknowledged as relatively small.

Regarding this clonotype: No cognate antigen has been identified for it. The record has no base qualities; no much larger clone is one base away.

High-throughput TCR beta sequencing profiled peripheral blood CD8+ and CD4+ T cells from healthy donors, Susac syndrome patients and multiple sclerosis patients. The multiple sclerosis controls were treatment-naive patients whose relapsing-remitting disease, either stable or active, fulfilled the revised McDonald criteria. Bulk CD8+ and CD4+ T cells were purified by magnetic negative isolation, while CD8+ TEMRA cells were enriched using FACS. Blood was drawn into EDTA tubes, processed within 24 hours, and PBMCs were isolated by density gradient centrifugation. PBMCs intended for TCR sequencing were cryopreserved in liquid nitrogen and thawed later in a water bath at 37 degrees C. The sorted or isolated CD4+, CD8+ and CD8+ TEMRA cells had a purity of 90% or higher. RNA was extracted using the RNeasy kit, and about 0.5 to 1 microgram was reverse transcribed with random hexamers. The immunoSEQ multiplex PCR assay, which covers 54 Vbeta and 13 Jbeta segments, was used to amplify TCR beta CDR3 regions. To correct PCR amplification bias, a synthetic template baseline was used for both primer optimization and computational correction. On the study's bioinformatics: Only productive sequences were kept, with reads annotated to V, D and J genes according to IMGT and analyzed in immunoSEQ Analyzer. Clonality was calculated as one minus the Shannon entropy normalized by log2 of the number of productive unique sequences. For each patient and control, public and private clones were evaluated within the 100 most prevalent clones. Susac-specific clones were defined as absent from healthy and MS cohorts, over a thousand published viral clones and other ImmuneACCESS disease sequences. TCRdb's own reprocessing of the public reads used fastp at Q25 and MiXCR and kept productive beta chains. Duplicate CDR3 protein sequences are folded into a single record with the most common DNA and genes. TCRdb, rather than the study authors, made the V and J calls. This sample holds around 180,000 distinct CDR3 sequences; 85% to 95% were observed only once. Roughly 0.16% of the sample lies in the top ten.

The CDR3 spans 14 residues, from the cysteine through the phenylalanine. Here the CDR3 DNA is all that survives: 42 bases in frame from base 1. From the germline V gene, CDR1 is MDHEN and CDR2 is SYDVKM. The V end loses 6 bases and the J end loses 5 bases, and a stretch of 14 bases separates them. The clonotype comes from a human donor with multiple sclerosis. Source material: CD8+ T cells from PBMCs. The rearranged segments are TRBV28 and TRBJ1-5, with the D gene not confidently named. The CDR3 protein sequence reads: CASRYKLWHQPQHF. Here is the DNA: TGTGCCAGCAGATACAAATTGTGGCATCAGCCCCAGCATTTT.